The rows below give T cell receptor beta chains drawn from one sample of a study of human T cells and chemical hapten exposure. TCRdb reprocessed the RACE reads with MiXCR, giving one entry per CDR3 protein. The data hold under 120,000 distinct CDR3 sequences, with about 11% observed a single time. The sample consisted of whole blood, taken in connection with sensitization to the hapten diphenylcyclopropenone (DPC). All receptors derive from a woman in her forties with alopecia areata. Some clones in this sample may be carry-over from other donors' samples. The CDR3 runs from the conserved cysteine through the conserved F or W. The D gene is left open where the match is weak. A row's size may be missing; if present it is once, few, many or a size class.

TGTGCCAGCAGCTTGGTTCAGGGATCATCCTATAATTCACCCCTCCACTTT | CASSLVQGSSYNSPLHF | TRBJ1-6 | . | TRBV5-8 | many
TGTGCCTTCGGAGAGTACAGGACCTCTGGAAACACCATATATTTT | CAFGEYRTSGNTIYF | TRBJ1-3 | . | TRBV30 | .
TGTGCCAGCAGCCCTAGAAGACTAGCGGGAAGGGAGACCCAGTACTTC | CASSPRRLAGRETQYF | TRBJ2-5 | TRBD2 | TRBV7-2 | many
TGTGCCAGCACCCTAACCTTGACTCAGCCCCAGCATTTT | CASTLTLTQPQHF | TRBJ1-5 | . | TRBV6-6 | .
TGTGCCAGCAGCCCCGGACCCGAGACCCAGTACTTC | CASSPGPETQYF | TRBJ2-5 | . | TRBV6-2/TRBV6-3 | many
TGTGCCAGCAGCTTAGCGCGTGGGACAGGTATATACGAGCAGTACTTC | CASSLARGTGIYEQYF | TRBJ2-7 | TRBD1 | TRBV7-2 | many
TGTGCCAGCAGTCTACAGGGGGCGCGGAAAAAACTGTTTTTT | CASSLQGARKKLFF | TRBJ1-4 | TRBD1 | TRBV6-5 | few
TGTGCCAGCAGGCGCGGGGGGTCCTATGAGCAGTTCTTC | CASRRGGSYEQFF | TRBJ2-1 | TRBD2 | TRBV25-1 | many
TGTGCCAGCAGCACCAAGGGGGCGCTGAACACTGAAGCTTTCTTT | CASSTKGALNTEAFF | TRBJ1-1 | TRBD1 | TRBV7-3 | many
TGTGCCAGCAGCTTCTTGGGGTCTGGGGCCAACGTCCTGACTTTC | CASSFLGSGANVLTF | TRBJ2-6 | . | TRBV7-9 | many
TGTGCTAGCAGCTCGGAGCGGGGGGGATACAATGAGCAGTTCTTC | CASSSERGGYNEQFF | TRBJ2-1 | TRBD2 | TRBV7-7 | few
TGTGCCAGCAGCTTAATGGCCTCGGATCTGAATGGCTACACCTTC | CASSLMASDLNGYTF | TRBJ1-2 | . | TRBV11-2 | .
TGTGCCAGCAGCGTAGGGGCGCAAAAAGGAAACATTCAGTACTTC | CASSVGAQKGNIQYF | TRBJ2-4 | . | TRBV9 | .
TGTGCCAGCAGCCAGACAGGGATCGAGCAGTACTTC | CASSQTGIEQYF | TRBJ2-7 | TRBD1 | TRBV7-2 | .
TGCGCCAGCAGTGGACAGGGCGATAATTCACCCCTCCACTTT | CASSGQGDNSPLHF | TRBJ1-6 | TRBD1 | TRBV10-1 | many
TGTGCCAGCACCGAAACTGGGGAAAAACTGTTTTTT | CASTETGEKLFF | TRBJ1-4 | . | TRBV12-3/TRBV12-4 | .
TGCAGTGCTAGACGGCAGATCGGAACTGGGGAGCTGTTTTTT | CSARRQIGTGELFF | TRBJ2-2 | . | TRBV20-1 | many
TGTGCCAGCAGCCCCCGTATGAGATCAGATCAGCCCCAGCATTTT | CASSPRMRSDQPQHF | TRBJ1-5 | . | TRBV12-3/TRBV12-4 | .
TGCGCCAGCCGCAATTTCCTGACAGACACAGATACGCAGTATTTT | CASRNFLTDTDTQYF | TRBJ2-3 | . | TRBV5-1 | many
TGTGCCAGCAGGCCTACTAGCGGGAGTTGGTATGAGCAGTTCTTC | CASRPTSGSWYEQFF | TRBJ2-1 | TRBD2 | TRBV27 | many
TGTGCCAGCAGCTTATTAGGGCTCGGGGCCAACGTCCTGACTTTC | CASSLLGLGANVLTF | TRBJ2-6 | . | TRBV7-9 | few
TGTGCCAGCACCCACGCAAGGACAGCCGGGCATCAGCCCCAGCATTTT | CASTHARTAGHQPQHF | TRBJ1-5 | . | TRBV28 | many
TGTGCCAGTAGTTCACTCCCGGGACAGGGGAACTATGGCTACACCTTC | CASSSLPGQGNYGYTF | TRBJ1-2 | TRBD1 | TRBV19 | few
TGTGCCAACGAATTTCAGAACACTGAAGCTTTCTTT | CANEFQNTEAFF | TRBJ1-1 | . | TRBV7-9 | .
TGCAGTGCTAGGGCGGCCTTAGAGACCCAGTACTTC | CSARAALETQYF | TRBJ2-5 | . | TRBV20-1 | .
TGTGCCAGCAGCCAAGGAGGGAGAGGGGTCATGGTCTACGAGCAGTACTTC | CASSQGGRGVMVYEQYF | TRBJ2-7 | . | TRBV14 | few
TGTGCCAGCTCCCTGGACAGACACACCGGGGAGCTGTTTTTT | CASSLDRHTGELFF | TRBJ2-2 | . | TRBV18 | few
TGTGCCAGCAGGGCCTTTGGTGAGCAGTTCTTC | CASRAFGEQFF | TRBJ2-1 | . | TRBV6-5 | .
TGTGCCAGCAGCGAGAAGGGACAGGCCTCCTACGAGCAGTACTTC | CASSEKGQASYEQYF | TRBJ2-7 | TRBD1 | TRBV28 | many
TGTGCTAGTGGTTTGGGAGGACTAGCAGGCGGGGAGCTGTTTTTT | CASGLGGLAGGELFF | TRBJ2-2 | TRBD2 | TRBV12-5 | .
TGCGCCAGCAGCCAAGGGACGGATCAAGAGACCCAGTACTTC | CASSQGTDQETQYF | TRBJ2-5 | . | TRBV4-1 | few
TGTGCCAGCAGTTTAATGGAGCGGTACAGCACAGATACGCAGTATTTT | CASSLMERYSTDTQYF | TRBJ2-3 | . | TRBV28 | many
TGTGCCAGCAGCCAAGATCCTCTAGCGCCCTACGAGCAGTACTTC | CASSQDPLAPYEQYF | TRBJ2-7 | . | TRBV3-2 | .
TGTGCCAGCAGCTTAGACGGGACCGGGCTAAAGGAAAAACTGTTTTTT | CASSLDGTGLKEKLFF | TRBJ1-4 | . | TRBV7-9 | many
TGTGCCAGCAGCTTTGGTGGTGGGTCCTACAATGAGCAGTTCTTC | CASSFGGGSYNEQFF | TRBJ2-1 | . | TRBV5-4 | many
TGTGCCAGCAGTTTGAGGGGCTATGGCTACACCTTC | CASSLRGYGYTF | TRBJ1-2 | . | TRBV28 | many
TGCAGCGTTCTATGGGGGTCCGATACGCAGTATTTT | CSVLWGSDTQYF | TRBJ2-3 | . | TRBV29-1 | few
TGCAGCGTTGCTAGGGGTCGGGTTGGGGGCAATGAGCAGTTCTTC | CSVARGRVGGNEQFF | TRBJ2-1 | . | TRBV29-1 | few
TGTGCCAGCAGTTTTAGTAGCGGGAGGACTCCCCCGTATTTT | CASSFSSGRTPPYF | TRBJ2-3 | TRBD2 | TRBV12-3/TRBV12-4 | .
TGTGCCAGCAGCTTAGATGCAGGCCAAGAGACCCAGTACTTC | CASSLDAGQETQYF | TRBJ2-5 | . | TRBV11-2 | many
TGTGCCAGCAGCTTCGGGACAGGGGTGGACACCGGGGAGCTGTTTTTT | CASSFGTGVDTGELFF | TRBJ2-2 | TRBD1 | TRBV7-2 | few
TGTGCCAGCAGCTTGGGACTAGTGATCGCAGATACGCAGTATTTT | CASSLGLVIADTQYF | TRBJ2-3 | TRBD2 | TRBV11-2 | few
TGCAGCGTGAGCAGGGGAGAAAACACCATATATTTT | CSVSRGENTIYF | TRBJ1-3 | . | TRBV29-1 | few
TGCGCCAGCAGCCAAGAATTACTCGAGTCTGGAAACACCATATATTTT | CASSQELLESGNTIYF | TRBJ1-3 | . | TRBV4-1 | .
TGTGCCAGCAGCTTAGAGAGAGCAGATACGCAGTATTTT | CASSLERADTQYF | TRBJ2-3 | . | TRBV7-3 | few
TGTGCCACCAGTGATAGCGGACAGGGACGCTACAATGAGCAGTTCTTC | CATSDSGQGRYNEQFF | TRBJ2-1 | TRBD1 | TRBV24-1 | .
TGTGCCAGCCGCCGGGGGGATTCACCCCTCCACTTT | CASRRGDSPLHF | TRBJ1-6 | . | TRBV27 | many
TGTGCCAGCAACCGGGCATCGGTGAATTCACCCCTCCACTTT | CASNRASVNSPLHF | TRBJ1-6 | . | TRBV19 | many
TGTGCCAGCAGTGAAAGGGTTCGACTCGTAAGCAACTTC | CASSERVRLVSNF | TRBJ2-7 | . | TRBV6-1 | many
TGTGCCAGCAGCTTCTACACAGATACGCAGTATTTT | CASSFYTDTQYF | TRBJ2-3 | . | TRBV7-9 | .
TGTGCCAGCACCCATGGGCAGGTAACTGAAGCTTTCTTT | CASTHGQVTEAFF | TRBJ1-1 | . | TRBV3-1 | few
TGTGCCAGCAGCTTACCTCGTAGCGGGTTGGGTTCCTACGAGCAGTACTTC | CASSLPRSGLGSYEQYF | TRBJ2-7 | TRBD2 | TRBV5-4 | many
TGTGCCAGCAGCAACGGGCCGATCGCGAACACCGGGGAGCTGTTTTTT | CASSNGPIANTGELFF | TRBJ2-2 | . | TRBV7-3 | many
TGCAGCGTTGGACAGGGGCTCACCGGGGAGCTGTTTTTT | CSVGQGLTGELFF | TRBJ2-2 | TRBD1 | TRBV29-1 | many